These 18 T cell receptor beta chains were sequenced from one sample in a study of T cell repertoires in cytomegalovirus infection. One entry per CDR3 protein results from TCRdb running MiXCR on the reads. The table shows roughly 500,000 distinct CDR3 sequences, with 15% to 20% occurring only once. The sequenced material came from CD8+ T cells from PBMCs. Receptors originate from a human donor in good health (CMV status not recorded). Some clones in this sample may be carry-over from other donors' samples.

This clonotype was seen a handful of times. The CDR3 bases are TGTGCCACCAGCAGAGGGGGCGGGAGGGCCCGGAATGAGCAGTTCTTC. Translating it yields CATSRGGGRARNEQFF. The rearrangement uses TRBV15 and TRBJ2-1, with 9 bases identical to TRBD2. Losses at the gene ends were 1 base for V and 7 bases for J; bases not matched to a gene: 8. Germline V gene data show CDR1 as LNHNV and CDR2 as YYDKDF (reference sequence). CDR3 size: 16 residues.

This sequence joins TRBV9 and TRBJ1-1, with a weak D call TRBD1 (6 bases). From germline, CDR1 is SGDLS and CDR2 YYNGEE. Trimming cost V 0 bases and J 5 bases, with 14 bases left between them. CDR3 length: 15 residues. For the CDR3, the DNA is TGTGCCAGCAGCGTAGTGCAGGGGAGGGATACTGAAGCTTTCTTT. As protein: CASSVVQGRDTEAFF. The full variable domain, with the rest looked up from reference TRBV9 and TRBJ1-1, is DSGVTQTPKHLITATGQRVTLRCSPRSGDLSVYWYQQSLDQGLQFLIQYYNGEERAKGNILERFSAQQFPDLHSELNLSSLELGDSALYFCASSVVQGRDTEAFFGQGTRLTVV.

This clonotype was detected many times. This sequence joins TRBV6-1 and TRBJ2-5; 7 positions match TRBD2. The CDR3 contains 17 residues. Trimming at V came to 2 bases and at J to 1 base, leaving 10 bases not matched to a gene. The germline gives CDR1 MNHNS, CDR2 SASEGT. CDR3 protein: CASSEKVAGSLQETQYF. For the CDR3, the DNA is TGTGCCAGCAGTGAAAAAGTAGCGGGCTCCCTCCAAGAGACCCAGTACTTC.

This clonotype appeared a few times. This rearrangement joins TRBV19 to TRBJ2-1; perhaps TRBD2 as D (6 bases). In germline, CDR1 is LNHDA, CDR2 SQIVND (reference sequence). CDR3 size: 13 residues. V dropped 9 bases and J dropped 6 bases, with 15 bases sitting between them. The CDR3 spells CASESGGVNEQFF. Here the CDR3 DNA reads TGTGCCAGCGAAAGCGGAGGGGTCAATGAGCAGTTCTTC.

Note on this clonotype: One base away lies a much larger clone, so this may be a sequencing read error. The conserved phenylalanine or tryptophan normally closing the CDR3 is absent here, so this likely arose from a read error. J is TRBJ2-7 and V is TRBV6-1; D gene ambiguous. This CDR3 is 17 amino acids long. Germline CDR1 is MNHNS and CDR2 is SASEGT. V gave up 3 bases and J gave up 1 base, with 19 bases separating them. The CDR3 bases are TGTGCCAGCAGTGATTTAGGTGGCGACGGGTTTTCCTACGAGCAGTACTTA. Protein: CASSDLGGDGFSYEQYL.

This clonotype was recorded many times. This chain joins TRBV7-8 and TRBJ1-6; D is ambiguous. This CDR3 contains 14 residues. V lost 5 bases and J lost 11, with 16 bases in between. Germline V gene data show CDR1 as SGHVS and CDR2 as FQNEAQ. The CDR3 DNA reads TGTGCCAGCAGCCCCGCATCAGGCCATGCACCCCTCCACTTT. This gives the protein CASSPASGHAPLHF.

The V gene is TRBV6-5, the J gene TRBJ1-6; TRBD1 is a possible D gene (5 bases). V was trimmed by 6 bases and J by 7 bases, leaving 16 bases between them. The CDR3 consists of 15 residues. Germline lookup yields CDR1 MNHEY and CDR2 SVGAGI. The DNA for the CDR3 is TGTGCCAGCAGCCAGGAGGGACGGAAAAATTCACCCCTCCACTTT. It specifies CASSQEGRKNSPLHF.

Only a few counts were recorded for this clonotype. This chain joins TRBV4-2 and TRBJ1-5; D unresolved. CDR1 and CDR2 from the germline V gene are LGHNA and YNFKEQ. The CDR3 consists of 13 residues. The V end was cut by 4 bases, the J end by 7 bases, with 11 bases between. CDR3 coding DNA: TGTGCCAGCAGCCCGGGAGTGGAGCAGCCCCAGCATTTT. It specifies CASSPGVEQPQHF.

This clonotype was detected many times. This sequence joins TRBV7-6 and TRBJ1-4; no firm D call. CDR3 size: 12 residues. The germline CDR1 and CDR2 sequences are SGHVS and FNYEAQ. With 3 bases removed from V and 7 bases from J, the gap between germline ends came to 6 bases. The CDR3 DNA reads as TGTGCCAGCAGCTTGGTCGGTGAAAAACTGTTTTTT. This codes for CASSLVGEKLFF.

For the CDR3, the DNA is TGTGCCACCAGGGGACAGGGGTTGGTCAATGAGCAGTTCTTC. It is translated as CATRGQGLVNEQFF. The chain joins TRBV24-1 to TRBJ2-1, with 10 positions matching TRBD1. Germline CDR1 is KGHDR and CDR2 is SFDVKD. J was trimmed by 6 bases and V by 7 bases; bases with no gene match: 5. The CDR3 length is 14 residues.

This clonotype showed up many times. The V and J genes are TRBV7-6 and TRBJ2-3; maybe TRBD2 (6 bases). The ends were cut back, 5 bases at V and 3 bases at J, with 21 bases in the middle. The CDR3 loop spans 17 amino acids. CDR1 and CDR2 (germline): SGHVS, FNYEAQ. The DNA for the CDR3 is TGTGCCAGCAGCGCGTTGGGTTTGACTAGTTTAACAGATACGCAGTATTTT. Translation gives CASSALGLTSLTDTQYF.

This clonotype was seen a handful of times. This chain uses TRBV6-6 with TRBJ1-5; 12 bases map to TRBD1. The ends lost 5 bases at V and 0 bases at J; junction bases unmatched: 11. This CDR3 is built from 19 residues. Germline V CDR1 and CDR2: MNHNY, SVGAGI (reference sequence). The CDR3 DNA sequence: TGTGCCAGCAGTCCCCGGGGGGGACAGGGGGCCAATAGCAATCAGCCCCAGCATTTT. Translation gives CASSPRGGQGANSNQPQHF.

Many counts were recorded for this clonotype. The chain links TRBV27 to TRBJ2-1, with a tentative D call TRBD2 (5 bases). Germline CDR1 is MNHEY and CDR2 is SMNVEV (reference sequence). The CDR3 runs 13 residues. V shed 8 bases and J shed 10 bases, with 18 bases lying between them. CDR3 nucleotide sequence: TGTGCCAGCGGACCAACAGCGAGAGGGGAGCAGTTCTTC. Translation: CASGPTARGEQFF.

A note on this clonotype: This likely comes from a read error, as the CDR3 has no conserved phenylalanine or tryptophan at its end. This chain joins TRBV11-2 and TRBJ2-7; the D gene is possibly TRBD1 (6 bases). Trimming cost V 3 bases and J 3 bases, with 9 bases left between them. Germline V CDR1 and CDR2: SGHAT, FQNNGV. This CDR3 region has 13 residues. The CDR3 DNA is TGTGCCAGCAGCTTTGGACAGAGCTACGAGCAGTACTAC. The encoded protein is CASSFGQSYEQYY.

There are a few counts of this clonotype. The chain employs TRBV11-2 and TRBJ2-4; 11 nucleotides agree with TRBD1. CDR3 length: 14 amino acids. With 5 bases clipped from V and 8 bases from J, the junction kept 5 bases outside the gene matches. CDR1 is SGHAT, CDR2 FQNNGV, per germline. The CDR3 bases are TGTGCCAGCAGCCCCGGACAGGGGGCTTACATTCAGTACTTC. Its protein product is CASSPGQGAYIQYF.

This clonotype was detected ten times or more. CDR3 sequence reads: CASSFTGSKTEAFF. The CDR3 DNA reads TGTGCCAGCAGTTTCACAGGGTCGAAGACTGAAGCTTTCTTT. This chain links TRBV28 with TRBJ1-1; D is perhaps TRBD1 (6 bases). The V end lost 3 bases, the J end lost 5 bases, and 13 bases lay between the germline ends. The CDR3 loop spans 14 amino acids. Looked up from germline, CDR1 is MDHEN and CDR2 is SYDVKM.

This sequence joins TRBV7-9 and TRBJ1-1; D not resolved. Per germline, CDR1 SEHNR and CDR2 FQNEAQ (reference sequence). Trimming shortened V by 7 bases and J by 5 bases, and 17 bases separated the two germline ends. The CDR3 runs 14 residues. The CDR3 spells CASTSPAGRTEAFF. CDR3 sequence (DNA): TGTGCCAGCACCTCACCGGCGGGCCGGACTGAAGCTTTCTTT.

This clonotype was observed many times. The chain has TRBV7-8 and TRBJ1-3; TRBD1 agrees at 8 bases. Germline V lookup: CDR1 SGHVS, CDR2 FQNEAQ. After removal of 5 bases from V and 4 bases from J, the junction contained 22 bases not matched to a gene. The CDR3 covers 20 residues. CDR3 sequence reads: CASSPRQTDRQGIGGNTIYF. CDR3 DNA sequence: TGTGCCAGCAGCCCCCGTCAGACCGATAGACAGGGGATAGGCGGAAACACCATATATTTT.